The 16 T cell receptor beta chains presented below share a single source sample, sequenced in a study of blood T cell repertoires in COVID-19. Libraries were prepared by immunoSEQ multiplex PCR; TCRdb keeps only in-frame clonotypes and omits some of them. The sample lists around 300,000 clones, approximately 88% occurring once. Sequencing was done on a sample of PBMCs or T cells enriched from blood (not recorded which). These receptors all stem from a man aged 30 to 39 who had recovered from COVID-19.

The rearrangement links TRBV5-1 to TRBJ2-1, with D perhaps matching TRBD1 (7 bases). V dropped 5 bases and J dropped 6 bases, with 24 bases sitting between them. CDR1 is SGHRS and CDR2 is YFSETQ in the germline V gene. This CDR3 spans 17 amino acids. The CDR3 here is CASSRQGAKTSGNEQFF. DNA of the CDR3: TGCGCCAGCAGTCGACAGGGTGCGAAGACTAGTGGCAATGAGCAGTTCTTC.

This clone appeared a single time. V and J are TRBV28 and TRBJ2-7, with D perhaps TRBD1 (6 bases). Germline values: CDR1 MDHEN, CDR2 SYDVKM. There are 16 residues in the CDR3. The ends were cut back, 5 bases at V and 6 bases at J, with 23 bases in the middle. CDR3 protein: CASSGTWSGAIPEQYF. The CDR3, as DNA: TGTGCCAGCAGTGGGACCTGGTCAGGGGCAATCCCCGAGCAGTACTTC.

The V gene is TRBV7-3, the J gene TRBJ2-1; D is possibly TRBD1 (5 bases). In germline, CDR1 is SGHTA, CDR2 FQGTGA. CDR3 length: 14 amino acids. Trimming left V 5 bases short and J 4 bases short, with 12 bases between. The CDR3 coding sequence is TGTGCCAGCAGCCCTGTCCCAGGGTACAATGAGCAGTTCTTC. Its protein is CASSPVPGYNEQFF.

V usage is TRBV18 and J usage is TRBJ2-7, with D maybe TRBD1 (6 bases). CDR1 KGHSH and CDR2 LQKENI come from the germline V gene. This CDR3 spans 17 amino acids. V was pared by 3 bases and J by 3 bases, with 21 bases between. The chain's CDR3 is CASSPLDSPLRGYEQYF. The CDR3 nucleotides read TGTGCCAGCTCACCTCTGGACAGCCCCCTAAGGGGCTACGAGCAGTACTTC.

V is TRBV28 and J is TRBJ1-4; tentatively, D is TRBD1 (5 bases). CDR1 and CDR2 (germline): MDHEN, SYDVKM. V was cut by 4 bases and J by 5 bases, with 20 bases left in between. This CDR3 has 17 amino acids. Here the CDR3 DNA reads TGTGCCAGCAGTTCCCCCCTACCAGGGAAGGGAAATGAAAAACTGTTTTTT. It yields the protein CASSSPLPGKGNEKLFF.

The rearrangement links TRBV5-1 to TRBJ2-7, with D uncertain. Germline CDR1 SGHRS, CDR2 YFSETQ. The CDR3 has 13 amino acids. Trimming took off 3 bases at V and 3 bases at J, with 10 bases between the two ends. CDR3 sequence: CASSYGSLYEQYF. CDR3 DNA: TGCGCCAGCAGCTACGGGTCCCTCTACGAGCAGTACTTC.

The chain couples TRBV9 to TRBJ2-2; TRBD2 is a possible D gene (5 bases). Germline V gives CDR1 SGDLS, CDR2 YYNGEE. The CDR3 has 16 amino acids. V was shortened by 0 bases and J by 3 bases, with 12 bases between the two germline ends. CDR3 protein: CASSVGGSVYTGELFF. CDR3 in DNA: TGTGCCAGCAGCGTAGGGGGTAGCGTATACACCGGGGAGCTGTTTTTT.

The chain links TRBV28 to TRBJ2-7; D gene unclear. Germline V gene data show CDR1 as MDHEN and CDR2 as SYDVKM. V dropped 5 bases and J dropped 2 bases, with 13 bases sitting between them. The CDR3 has 14 amino acids. CDR3 coding DNA: TGTGCCAGCAGTCTCCCCCAGAGGACCTACGAGCAGTACTTC. The encoded protein is CASSLPQRTYEQYF.

The gene calls are TRBV3-1 (or the pseudogene TRBV3-2) and TRBJ2-2, with 7 bases that match TRBD1. CDR1 LGHDT and CDR2 YNNKEL come from the germline V gene (reference sequence). CDR3 length equals 16 residues. The V and J ends lost 6 bases and 6 bases, in that order; junction bases with no gene match: 13. The CDR3 is CASRPTGTDPAGELFF. CDR3 DNA sequence: TGTGCCAGCAGACCGACGGGGACAGATCCCGCCGGGGAGCTGTTTTTT.

The rearrangement links TRBV7-8 to TRBJ1-4, with no clear D. The CDR3 has 14 residues. Between the trimmed V and J ends, which lost 8 bases and 3 bases, there was a span of 13 bases. Germline-derived CDR1 and CDR2 are SGHVS and FQNEAQ. The CDR3 is CASGGVGPNEKLFF. In DNA, the CDR3 is TGTGCCAGCGGCGGGGTCGGGCCTAATGAAAAACTGTTTTTT.

The chain links TRBV7-2 to TRBJ1-2; 11 nucleotides align to TRBD1. The V gene's germline CDR1 is SGHTA and CDR2 FQGNSA. The V and J ends lost 4 bases and 8 bases, in that order; junction bases with no gene match: 12. CDR3 length equals 16 residues. The CDR3 loop reads CASSSSDRGRFSGYTF. The CDR3 DNA sequence: TGTGCCAGCAGCTCATCGGACAGGGGGCGGTTTTCGGGCTACACCTTC.

This clone was observed once. This rearrangement joins TRBV7-2 to TRBJ1-6; D unresolved. Germline V gene sequence: CDR1 SGHTA, CDR2 FQGNSA. V lost 3 bases to trimming and J lost 9 bases, with 12 bases between them. The CDR3 runs 14 residues. This CDR3 is CASSFVTGVSPLHF. In DNA form, the CDR3 reads TGTGCCAGCAGCTTTGTCACCGGAGTTTCACCCCTCCACTTT.

The chain joins TRBV5-6 to TRBJ1-1, with D perhaps TRBD1 (6 bases). Trimming took off 2 bases at V and 5 bases at J, with 10 bases between the two ends. CDR1 is SGHDT, CDR2 YYEEEE, per germline. The CDR3 sequence is 13 residues long. The CDR3, as DNA: TGTGCCAGCAGCTTACAGGGTCGGACTGAAGCTTTCTTT. Protein sequence: CASSLQGRTEAFF. Supplemented by reference TRBV5-6 and TRBJ1-1, the full variable domain reads DAGVTQSPTHLIKTRGQQVTLRCSPKSGHDTVSWYQQALGQGPQFIFQYYEEEERQRGNFPDRFSGHQFPNYSSELNVNALLLGDSALYLCASSLQGRTEAFFGQGTRLTVV.

The J gene is TRBJ1-4, the V gene TRBV2, with TRBD1 matching 7 bases. V shed 10 bases, J shed 0 bases, and the junction held 11 bases outside the gene matches. The germline CDR1 and CDR2 sequences are SNHLY and FYNNEI. CDR3 length: 16 amino acids. Here the CDR3 DNA reads TGTGCCACCGCGGGACAGATCGTCGCAACTAATGAAAAACTGTTTTTT. This translates into CATAGQIVATNEKLFF.

V and J are TRBV2 and TRBJ2-5; possibly TRBD2 for D (6 bases). CDR1 and CDR2 (germline): SNHLY, FYNNEI. V was clipped by 6 bases and J by 0 bases, with 17 bases between them. CDR3 length equals 16 residues. The CDR3 is CASRIRSGLYQETQYF. CDR3 coding DNA: TGTGCCAGCAGGATTCGGAGCGGGCTATACCAAGAGACCCAGTACTTC.

The chain employs TRBV7-9 and TRBJ1-6; D is uncertain. The V gene lost 1 base and the J gene lost 7 bases, with 8 bases spanning the gap. This CDR3 is built from 14 residues. Germline V gene sequence: CDR1 SEHNR, CDR2 FQNEAQ (reference sequence). The CDR3 spells CASSLVYSNSPLHF. As DNA, the CDR3 is TGTGCCAGCAGCTTAGTGTACAGCAATTCACCCCTCCACTTT. The full variable domain, with the rest looked up from reference TRBV7-9 and TRBJ1-6, is DTGVSQNPRHKITKRGQNVTFRCDPISEHNRLYWYRQTLGQGPEFLTYFQNEAQLEKSRLLSDRFSAERPKGSFSTLEIQRTEQGDSAMYLCASSLVYSNSPLHFGNGTRLTVT.